This T cell receptor (beta chain) was sequenced for a study of blood T cells in healthy people across ages. Overall study results and limits: Per-million-T-cell TCR beta diversity fell roughly linearly with age. PBMCs left unsorted prevented a conclusive naive versus antigen-experienced comparison.

Researchers collected 9.5 to 10 milliliters of peripheral blood from every single donor. Together with a sample-barcoded 5' primer, a J-beta primer mix was included in a second PCR lasting roughly 6 to 12 cycles. The template-switch adaptor was a 5' adaptor with 12 random nucleotides. It tagged each cDNA molecule. TCRdb reprocessed the 5' RACE reads via MiXCR and lists one record per CDR3 protein. Of under 750,000 distinct CDR3 sequences in the sample, about 45% were seen once. This clonotype came up a few times. Its cognate antigen is unknown. The CDR3 consists of 14 residues. V gave up 3 bases and J gave up 2 bases, with 11 bases separating them. CDR1 MDHEN and CDR2 SYDVKM come from the germline V gene.

V and J are TRBV28 and TRBJ2-7; D gene ambiguous. Sequencing was carried out using blood. The receptor comes from a man older than 75 in good health. The chain's CDR3 is CASSFRGRTYEQYF. For the CDR3, the DNA is TGTGCCAGCAGTTTCCGCGGACGGACCTACGAGCAGTACTTC.